This T cell receptor (beta chain) stems from a study of blood T cell repertoires in COVID-19. Study overall: Samples came from the United States, Italy and Spain, spanning acute and convalescent COVID-19.

The CDR3 extends over 16 amino acids. Germline assignment: CDR1 SNHLY and CDR2 FYNNEI. J was trimmed by 0 bases and V by 5 bases; bases with no gene match: 6. TCRdb keeps only in-frame clones here, not all; method: immunoSEQ multiplex PCR. The sample lists about 170,000 clones, 87% occurring once. The chain is built from TRBV2 and TRBJ2-1, with 8 bases aligning to TRBD2. Sequencing used peripheral blood. This sequence was found in a man between 18 and 35 years old with active or convalescent COVID-19. Here the CDR3 reads CASSPSAGGSYNEQFF. The CDR3 nucleotides are TGTGCCAGCAGTCCTTCCGCGGGGGGCTCCTACAATGAGCAGTTCTTC.